This T cell receptor (beta chain) came from a study of spatial heterogeneity in lung cancer. The germline V gene has CDR1 MNHEY and CDR2 SMNVEV (reference sequence). Trimming took 6 bases from V and 4 from J; bases not matched to a gene: 10. The CDR3 loop spans 15 amino acids. As for time point: sample taken at primary tumor resection. The sequenced material consisted of unsorted whole RNA from tumor, nontumor lung or frozen PBMC. TCRdb ran MiXCR on the 5' RACE reads and lists one entry per CDR3 protein. The table lists tens of thousands of distinct CDR3 sequences, about 3% of them singletons, with under 30% in the top ten. This clonotype was seen a handful of times.

The material sequenced was PBMCs, taken at surgery. The sequence was obtained from a female donor with early-stage non-small cell lung cancer. The chain uses TRBV27 and TRBJ2-5; 8 positions agree with TRBD1. CDR3 nucleotide sequence: TGTGCCAGCAGCGGACAGGGTAGTAGAGGAGAGACCCAGTACTTC. It codes for CASSGQGSRGETQYF.